This T cell receptor beta chain was captured in a study of OX40 agonist ivuxolimab in advanced cancers. Collection of blood occurred at baseline, at cycle 4 day 1, and at cycle 7 day 1. Produced via immunoSEQ multiplex PCR; TCRdb's table is partial and in-frame only. The sample has some 69,000 clones, approximately 91% seen once. Germline loops: CDR1 MDHEN, CDR2 SYDVKM. CDR3 size: 12 residues. Between the trimmed V and J ends, which lost 5 bases and 4 bases, there was a span of 9 bases. The sequence came from an adult with an advanced solid tumor such as melanoma, head and neck, liver or kidney cancer. This material consisted of CD4+ or CD8+ T cells sorted from blood, taken in a trial of the OX40 agonist ivuxolimab. The chain has TRBV28 and TRBJ2-7; D gene unclear. The CDR3 region has the DNA TGTGCCAGCAGTAGGATGGTGTACGAGCAGTACTTC. It yields the protein CASSRMVYEQYF.